These 18 T cell receptor beta chains originate from one sample sequenced in a study of shared clonotypes between healthy human individuals. Profiled with immunoSEQ multiplex PCR; TCRdb holds only in-frame clones, not every one. The data contain 2 million to 2.5 million clones, about nine tenths of them singletons. The sequencing input was naive CD4+ T cells from PBMCs. The subset is: CD45RA+ positively selected. These receptors were collected from a man younger than 35 in good health. Some clones in this sample may be carry-over from other donors' samples.

The chain combines TRBV7-2 with TRBJ1-5; D call uncertain. Germline values: CDR1 SGHTA, CDR2 FQGNSA. Trimming removed 4 bases at V and 1 base at J, with 8 bases between. The CDR3 length is 14 residues. CDR3 residues: CASSSGPSNQPQHF. The CDR3 DNA is TGTGCCAGCAGCTCCGGACCGAGCAATCAGCCCCAGCATTTT.

As to this clone: Other DNA sequences within the sample encode an identical CDR3. The chain couples TRBV5-1 to TRBJ2-7; TRBD2 matches at 12 bases. Germline V gene lookup returns CDR1 SGHRS and CDR2 YFSETQ. The ends lost 4 bases at V and 1 base at J; junction bases unmatched: 3. The CDR3 totals 15 residues. This CDR3 is CASSLLAGGSYEQYF. CDR3 nucleotides: TGCGCCAGCAGCCTACTAGCGGGAGGATCCTACGAGCAGTACTTC. The whole variable domain, remainder taken from reference TRBV5-1 and TRBJ2-7, is KAGVTQTPRYLIKTRGQQVTLSCSPISGHRSVSWYQQTPGQGLQFLFEYFSETQRNKGNFPGRFSGRQFSNSRSEMNVSTLELGDSALYLCASSLLAGGSYEQYFGPGTRLTVT.

This clone has just one count. This chain connects TRBV27 to TRBJ2-5, with D tentatively TRBD1 (5 bases). Per the germline V gene, CDR1 is MNHEY and CDR2 is SMNVEV (reference sequence). V was cut by 8 bases and J by 0 bases, with 16 bases left in between. The CDR3 runs 15 residues. The CDR3 bases are TGTGCCAGCGCCGCGGCAGGGCCGTACCAAGAGACCCAGTACTTC. Encoded protein: CASAAAGPYQETQYF.

This chain uses TRBV28 with TRBJ2-7; no clear D gene. Germline V gene data show CDR1 as MDHEN and CDR2 as SYDVKM. The CDR3 spans 11 residues. V gave up 5 bases and J gave up 5 bases, with 7 bases separating them. The DNA for the CDR3 is TGTGCCAGCAGTGTTGGGGACGAGCAGTACTTC. Translated: CASSVGDEQYF.

This clone showed up just a few times. The genes are TRBV19 and TRBJ1-2; a possible D gene is TRBD1 (6 bases). Trimming cost V 6 bases and J 4 bases, with 15 bases left between them. This CDR3 is built from 14 residues. Germline V gives CDR1 LNHDA, CDR2 SQIVND (reference sequence). The CDR3 loop reads CASRNTGWGYGYTF. Here the CDR3 DNA reads TGTGCCAGTAGGAATACAGGGTGGGGCTATGGCTACACCTTC.

The chain couples TRBV18 to TRBJ2-1; D uncertain. The CDR3 loop spans 16 amino acids. Germline CDR1 KGHSH, CDR2 LQKENI. Trimming shortened V by 0 bases and J by 7 bases, and 16 bases separated the two germline ends. This chain's CDR3 is CASSPPSRSLENEQFF. CDR3 nucleotide sequence: TGTGCCAGCTCACCACCGTCCCGATCGCTGGAGAATGAGCAGTTCTTC.

Points on this clone: The sample carries other DNA sequences with the same CDR3. CDR3 region: CASSYRRSTDTQYF. CDR3 DNA: TGTGCCAGCAGTTACAGGAGGAGCACAGATACGCAGTATTTT. This sequence joins TRBV6-5 and TRBJ2-3; the D gene is possibly TRBD2 (5 bases). The CDR3 totals 14 residues. Deletions cut 2 bases from V and 0 bases from J, with 6 bases between. Germline loops: CDR1 MNHEY, CDR2 SVGAGI.

This chain joins TRBV5-4 and TRBJ2-1; 9 positions match TRBD1. The CDR3 has 15 residues. Germline V CDR1 and CDR2: SGHNT, YYREEE (reference sequence). V lost 4 bases and J lost 2; bases outside the gene matches: 4. CDR3 nucleotides: TGTGCCAGCAGCATGGGACAGGGACCCTACAATGAGCAGTTCTTC. It encodes CASSMGQGPYNEQFF. Complete variable domain (other parts from reference TRBV5-4 and TRBJ2-1): ETGVTQSPTHLIKTRGQQVTLRCSSQSGHNTVSWYQQALGQGPQFIFQYYREEENGRGNFPPRFSGLQFPNYSSELNVNALELDDSALYLCASSMGQGPYNEQFFGPGTRLTVL.

The CDR3 coding sequence is TGTGCCAGCAGTTCCAAATACCAAAAAGCTTTCTTT. Its translation is CASSSKYQKAFF. The V call is TRBV27, the J call TRBJ1-1; no definite D call. The ends were cut back, 4 bases at V and 9 bases at J, with 12 bases in the middle. Germline loops: CDR1 MNHEY, CDR2 SMNVEV (reference sequence). The CDR3 contains 12 residues.

The rearrangement links TRBV29-1 to TRBJ2-5; a possible D gene is TRBD1 (5 bases). The J call may be faulty, since TRBJ2-7 better matches the DNA end. This CDR3 has 13 residues. Germline CDR1 is SQVTM and CDR2 is ANQGSEA. The CDR3 DNA is TGCAGCGTTGGGTGGGGCTCCCCCTACGAGCAGTACTTC. This encodes CSVGWGSPYEQYF.

This chain uses TRBV5-1 with TRBJ2-7, with D perhaps matching TRBD1 (6 bases). The V gene lost 1 base and the J gene lost 4 bases, with 15 bases spanning the gap. CDR3 size: 15 residues. Germline-derived CDR1 and CDR2 are SGHRS and YFSETQ. The DNA for the CDR3 is TGCGCCAGCAGCTTGTCCGGGACACAGAGTTACGAGCAGTACTTC. Amino acid sequence: CASSLSGTQSYEQYF.

The rearrangement links TRBV19 to TRBJ2-7; D is perhaps TRBD2 (5 bases). The V gene lost 0 bases and the J gene lost 6 bases, with 9 bases spanning the gap. The CDR3 has 13 residues. Germline V gene lookup returns CDR1 LNHDA and CDR2 SQIVND (reference sequence). The CDR3 is CASSIDRGFEQYF. In DNA form, the CDR3 reads TGTGCCAGTAGTATAGATCGAGGGTTCGAGCAGTACTTC.

Comments on this clone: In the same sample, other DNA sequences code for this CDR3. The genes are TRBV7-9 and TRBJ2-3; the D gene is possibly TRBD2 (6 bases). The germline gives CDR1 SEHNR, CDR2 FQNEAQ (reference sequence). The germline V and J ends were trimmed by 5 bases and 1 base, with 10 bases remaining between them. The CDR3 contains 14 residues. CDR3 protein: CASSPRGGTDTQYF. CDR3 in DNA: TGTGCCAGCAGCCCGCGCGGGGGCACAGATACGCAGTATTTT.

V usage is TRBV15 and J usage is TRBJ2-3; 12 bases are a match to TRBD2. The CDR3 sequence is 20 residues long. V was clipped by 5 bases and J by 0 bases; unmatched bases: 15. CDR1 LNHNV and CDR2 YYDKDF come from the germline V gene (reference sequence). CDR3 protein: CATSGTTSGRTPTSTDTQYF. The CDR3 nucleotides are TGTGCCACCAGCGGTACAACTAGCGGGAGGACTCCAACTAGCACAGATACGCAGTATTTT.

About this clone: In the same sample, other DNA sequences code for this CDR3. The chain is built from TRBV7-2 and TRBJ1-5; maybe TRBD1 (5 bases). CDR3 size: 12 residues. V was shortened by 2 bases and J by 7 bases, with 6 bases between the two germline ends. Looked up from germline, CDR1 is SGHTA and CDR2 is FQGNSA. The CDR3 coding sequence is TGTGCCAGCAGCTTAAGGGGACAGCCCCAGCATTTT. Amino acids: CASSLRGQPQHF.

This chain connects TRBV2 to TRBJ2-5, with a tentative D call TRBD2 (6 bases). Germline V CDR1 and CDR2: SNHLY, FYNNEI. The CDR3 has 14 amino acids. The V gene lost 7 bases and the J gene lost 5 bases, with 17 bases spanning the gap. The CDR3: CASNQAGSSETQYF. DNA of the CDR3: TGTGCCAGCAATCAAGCGGGTAGTAGTGAGACCCAGTACTTC.

The CDR3 reads CASRGTVAKTQYF. The CDR3 DNA follows: TGTGCCAGCAGAGGGACGGTAGCGAAGACCCAGTACTTC. The rearrangement links TRBV28 to TRBJ2-5; D is tentatively TRBD1 or TRBD2 (5 bases each). CDR1 and CDR2 from the germline V gene are MDHEN and SYDVKM. Trimming took off 6 bases at V and 6 bases at J, with 14 bases between the two ends. The length of the CDR3 is 13 residues.

This clone was seen a few times. The V and J genes are TRBV15 and TRBJ1-5; D remains ambiguous. In germline, CDR1 is LNHNV, CDR2 YYDKDF (reference sequence). Trimming shortened V by 0 bases and J by 5 bases, and 2 bases separated the two germline ends. The CDR3 has 12 amino acids. The CDR3 nucleotides read TGTGCCACCAGCAGAGAGCATCAGCCCCAGCATTTT. It specifies CATSREHQPQHF.